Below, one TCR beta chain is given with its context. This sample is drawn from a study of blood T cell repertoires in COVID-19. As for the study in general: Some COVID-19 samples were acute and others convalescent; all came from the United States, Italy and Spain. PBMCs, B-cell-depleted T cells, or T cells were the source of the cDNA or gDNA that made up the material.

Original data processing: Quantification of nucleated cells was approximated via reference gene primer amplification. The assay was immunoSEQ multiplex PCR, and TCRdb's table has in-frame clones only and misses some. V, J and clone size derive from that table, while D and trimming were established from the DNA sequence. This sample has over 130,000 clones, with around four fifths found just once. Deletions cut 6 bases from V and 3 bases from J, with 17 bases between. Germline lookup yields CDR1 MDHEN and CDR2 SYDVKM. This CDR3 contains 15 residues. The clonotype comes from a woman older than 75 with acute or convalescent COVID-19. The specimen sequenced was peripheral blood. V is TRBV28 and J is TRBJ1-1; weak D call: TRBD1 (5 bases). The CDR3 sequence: CASSETTVLDTEAFF. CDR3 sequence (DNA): TGTGCCAGCAGCGAAACGACAGTCCTGGACACTGAAGCTTTCTTT.